The T cell receptor beta chain described here comes from a study of blood T cell repertoires in COVID-19. Trimming removed 7 bases from V and 11 bases from J, with 21 bases in between. This CDR3 is 13 amino acids long. CDR1 and CDR2 from the germline V gene are GTSNPN and SVGIG (reference sequence). Authors' processing steps: Reference gene primers were amplified, and this amplification served to estimate nucleated cell counts. Some clones are missing from TCRdb's copy, which holds only in-frame ones; the method was immunoSEQ multiplex PCR. V and J calls and clone size follow that table, whereas D and trimming were derived from the DNA. The data contain under 45,000 clones, 87% of them singletons.

The V call is TRBV30, the J call TRBJ1-5; D is uncertain. The sample consisted of peripheral blood. The clonotype comes from a man aged 60-69 years with acute or convalescent COVID-19. The CDR3 DNA is TGTGCCTACTCCCTTGCGGGAGGGCCGTCCCAGCATTTT. This codes for CAYSLAGGPSQHF.